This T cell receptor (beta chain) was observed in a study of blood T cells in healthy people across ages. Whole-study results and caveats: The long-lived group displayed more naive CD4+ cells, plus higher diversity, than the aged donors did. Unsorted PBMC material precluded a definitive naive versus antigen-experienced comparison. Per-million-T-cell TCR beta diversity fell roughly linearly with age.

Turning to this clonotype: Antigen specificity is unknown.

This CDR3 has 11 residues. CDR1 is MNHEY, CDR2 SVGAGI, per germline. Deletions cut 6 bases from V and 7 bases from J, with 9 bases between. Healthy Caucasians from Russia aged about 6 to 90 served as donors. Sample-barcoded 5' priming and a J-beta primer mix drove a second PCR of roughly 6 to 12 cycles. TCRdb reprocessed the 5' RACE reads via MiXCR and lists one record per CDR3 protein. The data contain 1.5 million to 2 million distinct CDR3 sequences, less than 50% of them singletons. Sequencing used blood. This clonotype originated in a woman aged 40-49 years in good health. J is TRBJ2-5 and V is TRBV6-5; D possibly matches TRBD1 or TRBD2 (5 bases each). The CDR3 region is CASRGRWTQYF. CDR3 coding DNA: TGTGCCAGCAGGGGACGGTGGACCCAGTACTTC.